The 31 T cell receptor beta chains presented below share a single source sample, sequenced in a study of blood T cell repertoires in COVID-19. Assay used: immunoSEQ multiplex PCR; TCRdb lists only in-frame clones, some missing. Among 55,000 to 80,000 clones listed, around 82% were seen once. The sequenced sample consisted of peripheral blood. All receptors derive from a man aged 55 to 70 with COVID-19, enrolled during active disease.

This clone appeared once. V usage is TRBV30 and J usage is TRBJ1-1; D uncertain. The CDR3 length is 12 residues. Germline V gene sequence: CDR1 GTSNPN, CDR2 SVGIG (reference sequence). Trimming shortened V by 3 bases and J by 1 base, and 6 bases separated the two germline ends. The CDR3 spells CAWRRGNTEAFF. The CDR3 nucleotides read TGTGCCTGGAGACGGGGGAACACTGAAGCTTTCTTT.

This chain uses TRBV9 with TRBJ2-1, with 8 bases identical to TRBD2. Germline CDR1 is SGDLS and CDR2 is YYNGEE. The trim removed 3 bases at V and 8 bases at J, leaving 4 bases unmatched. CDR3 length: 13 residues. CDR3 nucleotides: TGTGCCAGCAGCGCGGGACTAGAGGATGAGCAGTTCTTC. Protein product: CASSAGLEDEQFF.

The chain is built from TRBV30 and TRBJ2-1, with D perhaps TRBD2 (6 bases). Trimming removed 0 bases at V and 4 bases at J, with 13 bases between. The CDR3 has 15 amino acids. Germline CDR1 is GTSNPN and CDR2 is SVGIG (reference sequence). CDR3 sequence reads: CAWSVRSSAYNEQFF. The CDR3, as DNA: TGTGCCTGGAGTGTAAGGTCTAGCGCTTACAATGAGCAGTTCTTC. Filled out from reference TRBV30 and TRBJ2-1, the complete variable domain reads SQTIHQWPATLVQPVGSPLSLECTVEGTSNPNLYWYRQAAGRGLQLLFYSVGIGQISSEVPQNLSASRPQDRQFILSSKKLLLSDSGFYLCAWSVRSSAYNEQFFGPGTRLTVL.

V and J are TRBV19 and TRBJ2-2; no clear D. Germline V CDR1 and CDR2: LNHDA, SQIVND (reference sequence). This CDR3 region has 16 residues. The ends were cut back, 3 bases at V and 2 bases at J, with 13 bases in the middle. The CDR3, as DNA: TGTGCCAGTAGTATCATCCTCCAGCGAAACACCGGGGAGCTGTTTTTT. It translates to CASSIILQRNTGELFF. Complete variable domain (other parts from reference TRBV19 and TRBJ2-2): DGGITQSPKYLFRKEGQNVTLSCEQNLNHDAMYWYRQDPGQGLRLIYYSQIVNDFQKGDIAEGYSVSREKKESFPLTVTSAQKNPTAFYLCASSIILQRNTGELFFGEGSRLTVL.

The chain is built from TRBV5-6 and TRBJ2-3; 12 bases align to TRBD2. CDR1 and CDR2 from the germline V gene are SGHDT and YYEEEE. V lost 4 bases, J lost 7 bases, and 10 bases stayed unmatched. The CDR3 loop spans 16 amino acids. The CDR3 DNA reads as TGTGCCAGCAGCCCCGATGGGACTAGCGGGCAAAATACGCAGTATTTT. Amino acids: CASSPDGTSGQNTQYF.

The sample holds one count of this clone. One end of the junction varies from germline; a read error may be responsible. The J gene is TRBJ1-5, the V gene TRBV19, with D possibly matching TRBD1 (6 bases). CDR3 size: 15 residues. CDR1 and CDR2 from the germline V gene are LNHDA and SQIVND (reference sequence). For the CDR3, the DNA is TGTGCCAGTAGGATAGGACAGTTTAGCAATCAGCCCCAGCATTTT. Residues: CASRIGQFSNQPQHF.

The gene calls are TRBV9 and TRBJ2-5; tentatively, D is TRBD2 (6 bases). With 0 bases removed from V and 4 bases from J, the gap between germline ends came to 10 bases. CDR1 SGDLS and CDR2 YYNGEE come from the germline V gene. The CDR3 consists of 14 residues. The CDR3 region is CASSVEVGGETQYF. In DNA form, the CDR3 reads TGTGCCAGCAGCGTAGAGGTGGGGGGAGAGACCCAGTACTTC.

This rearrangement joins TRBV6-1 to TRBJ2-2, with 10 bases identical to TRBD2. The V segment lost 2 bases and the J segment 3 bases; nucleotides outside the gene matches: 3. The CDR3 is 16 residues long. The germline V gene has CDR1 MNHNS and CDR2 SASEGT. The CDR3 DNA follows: TGTGCCAGCAGTGAACTAGCGGGAGAGGACACCGGGGAGCTGTTTTTT. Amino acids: CASSELAGEDTGELFF.

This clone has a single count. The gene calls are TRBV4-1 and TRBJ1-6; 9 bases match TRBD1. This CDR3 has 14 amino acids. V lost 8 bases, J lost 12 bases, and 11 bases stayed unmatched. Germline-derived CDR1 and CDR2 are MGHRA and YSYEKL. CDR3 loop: CASAIGTGREPLHF. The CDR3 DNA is TGCGCCAGCGCAATTGGGACAGGGCGGGAACCCCTCCACTTT.

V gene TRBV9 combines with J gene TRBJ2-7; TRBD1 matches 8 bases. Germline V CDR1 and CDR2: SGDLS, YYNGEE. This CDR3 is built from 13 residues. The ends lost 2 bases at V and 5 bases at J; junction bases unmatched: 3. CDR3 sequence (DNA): TGTGCCAGCAGCGTCAGGGGGCTGGACGAGCAGTACTTC. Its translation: CASSVRGLDEQYF.

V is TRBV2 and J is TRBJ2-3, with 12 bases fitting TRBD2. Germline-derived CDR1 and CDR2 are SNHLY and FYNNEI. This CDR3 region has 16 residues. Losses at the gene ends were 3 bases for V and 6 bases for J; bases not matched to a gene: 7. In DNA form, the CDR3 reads TGTGCCAGCAGTGATCTAGCGGGAGGGCCTAAGGATACGCAGTATTTT. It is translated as CASSDLAGGPKDTQYF. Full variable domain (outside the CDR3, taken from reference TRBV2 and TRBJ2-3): EPEVTQTPSHQVTQMGQEVILRCVPISNHLYFYWYRQILGQKVEFLVSFYNNEISEKSEIFDDQFSVERPDGSNFTLKIRSTKLEDSAMYFCASSDLAGGPKDTQYFGPGTRLTVL.

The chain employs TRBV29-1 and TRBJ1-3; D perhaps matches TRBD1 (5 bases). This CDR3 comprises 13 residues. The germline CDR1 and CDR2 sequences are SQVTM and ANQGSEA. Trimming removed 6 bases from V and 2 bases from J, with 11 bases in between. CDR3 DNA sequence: TGCAGCGTGGACCAAGGGGCTGGAAACACCATATATTTT. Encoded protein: CSVDQGAGNTIYF.

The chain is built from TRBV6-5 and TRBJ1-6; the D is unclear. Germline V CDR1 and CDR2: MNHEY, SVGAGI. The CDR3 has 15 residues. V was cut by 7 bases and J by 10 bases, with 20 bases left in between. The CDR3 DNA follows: TGTGCCAGCAACCCACTGGCAGGTCGAGGGTCACCCCTCCACTTT. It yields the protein CASNPLAGRGSPLHF.

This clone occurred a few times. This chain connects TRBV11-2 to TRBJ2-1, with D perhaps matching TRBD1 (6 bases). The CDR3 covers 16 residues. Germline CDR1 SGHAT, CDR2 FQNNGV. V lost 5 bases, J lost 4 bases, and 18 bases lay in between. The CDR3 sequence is CASSPIRTAAYNEQFF. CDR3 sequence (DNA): TGTGCCAGCAGCCCCATTAGGACAGCGGCATACAATGAGCAGTTCTTC.

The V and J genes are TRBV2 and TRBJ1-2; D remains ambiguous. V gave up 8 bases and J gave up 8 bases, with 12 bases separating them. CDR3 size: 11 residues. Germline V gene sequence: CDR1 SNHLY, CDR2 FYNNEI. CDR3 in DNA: TGTGCCAGCTCGGTCTCCCGGGGCTACACCTTC. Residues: CASSVSRGYTF.

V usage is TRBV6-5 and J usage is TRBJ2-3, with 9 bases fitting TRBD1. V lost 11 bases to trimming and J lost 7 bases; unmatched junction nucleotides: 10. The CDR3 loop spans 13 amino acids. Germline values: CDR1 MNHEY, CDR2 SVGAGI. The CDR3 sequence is CAVAGQGTYTQYF. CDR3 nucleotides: TGTGCCGTGGCGGGACAGGGTACTTATACGCAGTATTTT.

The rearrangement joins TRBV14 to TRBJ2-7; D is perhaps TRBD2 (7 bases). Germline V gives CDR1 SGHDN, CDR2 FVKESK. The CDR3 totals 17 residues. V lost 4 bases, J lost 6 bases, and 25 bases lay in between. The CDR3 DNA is TGTGCCAGCAGCCCGTCGGGGAGGGCGGGGGCTGTGTTCGAGCAGTACTTC. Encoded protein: CASSPSGRAGAVFEQYF.

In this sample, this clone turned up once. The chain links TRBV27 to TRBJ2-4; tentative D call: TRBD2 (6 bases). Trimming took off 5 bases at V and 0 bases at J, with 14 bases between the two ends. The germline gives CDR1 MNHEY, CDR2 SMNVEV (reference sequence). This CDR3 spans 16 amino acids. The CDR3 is CASSLRDSVAKNIQYF. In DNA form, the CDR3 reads TGTGCCAGCAGTCTCCGGGACTCTGTAGCCAAAAACATTCAGTACTTC.

DNA for the CDR3: TGTGCCAGCAGCTTAGACAGTTTTAACTATGGCTACACCTTC. Encoded protein: CASSLDSFNYGYTF. The genes are TRBV7-2 and TRBJ1-2; no clear D gene. V was clipped by 1 base and J by 1 base, with 7 bases between them. The CDR3 is made up of 14 amino acids. Per the germline V gene, CDR1 is SGHTA and CDR2 is FQGNSA.

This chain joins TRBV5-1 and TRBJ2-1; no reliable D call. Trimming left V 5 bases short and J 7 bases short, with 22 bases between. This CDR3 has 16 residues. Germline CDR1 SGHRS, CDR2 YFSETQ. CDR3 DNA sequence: TGCGCCAGCAGTCCCGCTAGTGAGTGGTACCAAAATGAGCAGTTCTTC. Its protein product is CASSPASEWYQNEQFF.

CDR3 residues: CASSGAPWAQPQHF. The DNA for the CDR3 is TGTGCCAGCAGTGGAGCACCGTGGGCTCAGCCCCAGCATTTT. This chain connects TRBV2 to TRBJ1-5; D call uncertain. The V end lost 4 bases, the J end lost 6 bases, and 13 bases lay between the germline ends. The germline V gene has CDR1 SNHLY and CDR2 FYNNEI. CDR3 length: 14 amino acids. Based on the CDR3 plus reference TRBV2 and TRBJ1-5, the full variable domain is EPEVTQTPSHQVTQMGQEVILRCVPISNHLYFYWYRQILGQKVEFLVSFYNNEISEKSEIFDDQFSVERPDGSNFTLKIRSTKLEDSAMYFCASSGAPWAQPQHFGDGTRLSIL.

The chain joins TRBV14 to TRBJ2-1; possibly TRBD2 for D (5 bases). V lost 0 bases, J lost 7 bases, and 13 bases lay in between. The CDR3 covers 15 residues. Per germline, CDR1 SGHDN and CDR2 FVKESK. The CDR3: CASSQDPTIYNEQFF. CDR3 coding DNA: TGTGCCAGCAGCCAAGATCCGACTATATATAATGAGCAGTTCTTC. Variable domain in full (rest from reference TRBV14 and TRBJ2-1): EAGVTQFPSHSVIEKGQTVTLRCDPISGHDNLYWYRRVMGKEIKFLLHFVKESKQDESGMPNNRFLAERTGGTYSTLKVQPAELEDSGVYFCASSQDPTIYNEQFFGPGTRLTVL.

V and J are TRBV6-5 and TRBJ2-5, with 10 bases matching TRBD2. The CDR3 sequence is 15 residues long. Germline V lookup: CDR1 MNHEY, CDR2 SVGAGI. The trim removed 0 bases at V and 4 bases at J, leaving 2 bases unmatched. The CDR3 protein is CASSYSAGGPETQYF. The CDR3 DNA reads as TGTGCCAGCAGTTACTCAGCGGGGGGGCCAGAGACCCAGTACTTC.

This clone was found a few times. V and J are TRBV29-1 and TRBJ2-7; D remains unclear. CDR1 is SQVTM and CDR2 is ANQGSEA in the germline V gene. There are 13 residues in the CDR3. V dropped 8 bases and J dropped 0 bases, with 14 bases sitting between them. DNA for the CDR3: TGCAGCTCGGCGACTTCCCCCTCCTACGAGCAGTACTTC. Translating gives CSSATSPSYEQYF.

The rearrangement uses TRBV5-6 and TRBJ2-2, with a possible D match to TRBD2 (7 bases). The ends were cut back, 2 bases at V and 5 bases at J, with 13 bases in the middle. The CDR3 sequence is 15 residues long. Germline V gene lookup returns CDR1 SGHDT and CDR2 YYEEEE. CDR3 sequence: CASSFGGPWTGELFF. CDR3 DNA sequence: TGTGCCAGCAGCTTCGGGGGGCCGTGGACCGGGGAGCTGTTTTTT.

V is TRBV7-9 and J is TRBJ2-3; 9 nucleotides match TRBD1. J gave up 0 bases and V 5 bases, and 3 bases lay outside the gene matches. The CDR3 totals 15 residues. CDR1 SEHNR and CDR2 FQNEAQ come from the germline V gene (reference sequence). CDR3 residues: CASSQGTGSTDTQYF. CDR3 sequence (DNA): TGTGCCAGCAGCCAAGGGACAGGGAGCACAGATACGCAGTATTTT.

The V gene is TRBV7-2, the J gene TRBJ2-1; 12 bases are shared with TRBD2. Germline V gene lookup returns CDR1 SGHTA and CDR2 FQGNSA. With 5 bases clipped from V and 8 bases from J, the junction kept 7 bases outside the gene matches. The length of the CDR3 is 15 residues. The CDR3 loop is CASSILTSGSYEQFF. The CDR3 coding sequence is TGTGCCAGCAGCATACTGACTAGCGGGAGTTATGAGCAGTTCTTC. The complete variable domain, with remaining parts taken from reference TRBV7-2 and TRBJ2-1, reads GAGVSQSPSNKVTEKGKDVELRCDPISGHTALYWYRQSLGQGLEFLIYFQGNSAPDKSGLPSDRFSAERTGGSVSTLTIQRTQQEDSAVYLCASSILTSGSYEQFFGPGTRLTVL.

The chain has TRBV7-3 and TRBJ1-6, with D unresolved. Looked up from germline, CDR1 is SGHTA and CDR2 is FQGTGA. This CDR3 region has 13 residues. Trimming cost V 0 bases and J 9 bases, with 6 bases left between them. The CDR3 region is CASSLTGSSPLHF. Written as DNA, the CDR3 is TGTGCCAGCAGCTTAACGGGGAGTTCACCCCTCCACTTT.

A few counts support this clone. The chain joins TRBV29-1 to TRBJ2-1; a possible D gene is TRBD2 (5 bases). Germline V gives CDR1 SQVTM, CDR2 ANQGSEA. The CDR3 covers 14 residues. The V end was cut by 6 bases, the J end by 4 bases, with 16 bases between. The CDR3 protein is CSVARGLTYNEQFF. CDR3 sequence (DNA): TGCAGCGTCGCCCGGGGATTAACGTACAATGAGCAGTTCTTC.

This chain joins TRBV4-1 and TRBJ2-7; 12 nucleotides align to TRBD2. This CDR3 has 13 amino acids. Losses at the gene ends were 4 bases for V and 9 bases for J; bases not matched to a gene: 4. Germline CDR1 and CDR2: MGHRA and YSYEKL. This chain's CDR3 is CASSRLAGEVQYF. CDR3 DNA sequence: TGCGCCAGCAGCCGACTAGCGGGAGAGGTGCAGTACTTC.

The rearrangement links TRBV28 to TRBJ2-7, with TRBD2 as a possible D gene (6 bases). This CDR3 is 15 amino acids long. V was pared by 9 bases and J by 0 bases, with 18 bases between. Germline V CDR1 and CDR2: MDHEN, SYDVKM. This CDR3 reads CASEAGAISSYEQYF. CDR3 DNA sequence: TGTGCCAGTGAAGCGGGTGCAATTAGCTCCTACGAGCAGTACTTC.